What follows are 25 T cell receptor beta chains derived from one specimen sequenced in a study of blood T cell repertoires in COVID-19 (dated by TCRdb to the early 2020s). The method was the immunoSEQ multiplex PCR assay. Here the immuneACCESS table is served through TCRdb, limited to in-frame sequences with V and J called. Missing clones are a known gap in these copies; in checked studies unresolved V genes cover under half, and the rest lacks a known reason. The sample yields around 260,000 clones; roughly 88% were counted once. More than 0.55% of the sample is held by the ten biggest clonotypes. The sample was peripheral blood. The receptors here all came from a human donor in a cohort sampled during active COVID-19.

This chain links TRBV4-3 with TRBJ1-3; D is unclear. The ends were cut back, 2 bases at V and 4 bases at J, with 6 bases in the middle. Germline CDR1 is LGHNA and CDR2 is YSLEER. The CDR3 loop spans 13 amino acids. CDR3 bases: TGCGCCAGCAGCCAATTAGAGGGAAACACCATATATTTT. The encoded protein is CASSQLEGNTIYF.

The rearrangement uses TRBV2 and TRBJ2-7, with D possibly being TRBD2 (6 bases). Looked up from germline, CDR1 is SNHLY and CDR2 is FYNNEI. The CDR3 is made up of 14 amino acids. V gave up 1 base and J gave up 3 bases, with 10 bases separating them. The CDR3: CASSEGGAVYEQYF. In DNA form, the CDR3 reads TGTGCCAGCAGTGAAGGCGGGGCTGTCTACGAGCAGTACTTC.

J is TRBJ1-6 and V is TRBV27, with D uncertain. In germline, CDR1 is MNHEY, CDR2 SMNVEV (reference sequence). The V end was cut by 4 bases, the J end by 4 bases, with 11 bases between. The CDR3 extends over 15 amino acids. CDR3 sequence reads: CASSYKNGYNSPLHF. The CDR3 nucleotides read TGTGCCAGCAGTTATAAAAACGGTTATAATTCACCCCTCCACTTT.

CDR3 nucleotide sequence: TGTGCCAGTAGTACAACTCCGGGACTAGCGGTATGGGAGCAGTACTTC. It translates to CASSTTPGLAVWEQYF. The chain carries TRBV19 and TRBJ2-7; TRBD2 aligns across 11 bases. CDR3 length: 16 residues. V lost 4 bases to trimming and J lost 7 bases; unmatched junction nucleotides: 12. CDR1 and CDR2 (germline): LNHDA, SQIVND (reference sequence).

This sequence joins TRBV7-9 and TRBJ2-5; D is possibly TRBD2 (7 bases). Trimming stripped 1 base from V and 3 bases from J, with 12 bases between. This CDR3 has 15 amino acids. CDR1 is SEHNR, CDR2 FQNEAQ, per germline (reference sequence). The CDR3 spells CASSLVRGGEETQYF. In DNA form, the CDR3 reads TGTGCCAGCAGCTTAGTCAGGGGAGGGGAAGAGACCCAGTACTTC.

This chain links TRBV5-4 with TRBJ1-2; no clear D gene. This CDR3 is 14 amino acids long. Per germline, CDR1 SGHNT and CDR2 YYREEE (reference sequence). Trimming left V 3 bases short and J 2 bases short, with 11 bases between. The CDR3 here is CASSWKTVNYGYTF. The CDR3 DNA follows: TGTGCCAGCAGCTGGAAAACAGTGAACTATGGCTACACCTTC.

Written as DNA, the CDR3 is TGTGCCAGCAGCCTTGGGACAGGCTCCTATAGGGGCTACACCTTC. Protein sequence: CASSLGTGSYRGYTF. V and J are TRBV11-2 and TRBJ1-2, with 8 bases fitting TRBD1. The J segment lost 8 bases and the V segment lost 5 bases, leaving 13 bases of the junction unmatched. The length of the CDR3 is 15 residues. The germline CDR1 and CDR2 sequences are SGHAT and FQNNGV.

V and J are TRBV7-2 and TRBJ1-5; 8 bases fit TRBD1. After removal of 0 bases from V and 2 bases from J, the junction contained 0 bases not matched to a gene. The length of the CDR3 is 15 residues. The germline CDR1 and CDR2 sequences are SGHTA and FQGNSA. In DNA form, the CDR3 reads TGTGCCAGCAGCTTAGCCAGGGGGCGCAATCAGCCCCAGCATTTT. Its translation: CASSLARGRNQPQHF.

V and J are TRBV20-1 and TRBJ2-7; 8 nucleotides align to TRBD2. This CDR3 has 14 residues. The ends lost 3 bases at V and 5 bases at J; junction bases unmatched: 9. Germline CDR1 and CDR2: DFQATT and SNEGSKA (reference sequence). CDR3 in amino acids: CSASLASGLHEQYF. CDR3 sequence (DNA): TGCAGTGCTAGTTTGGCTAGCGGGCTCCACGAGCAGTACTTC.

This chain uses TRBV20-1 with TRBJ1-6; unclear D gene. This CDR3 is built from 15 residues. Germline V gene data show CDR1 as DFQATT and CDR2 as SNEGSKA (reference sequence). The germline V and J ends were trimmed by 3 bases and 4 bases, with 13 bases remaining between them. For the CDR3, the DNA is TGCAGTGCTAGTAGCAGAGGTCCTTATAATTCACCCCTCCACTTT. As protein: CSASSRGPYNSPLHF.

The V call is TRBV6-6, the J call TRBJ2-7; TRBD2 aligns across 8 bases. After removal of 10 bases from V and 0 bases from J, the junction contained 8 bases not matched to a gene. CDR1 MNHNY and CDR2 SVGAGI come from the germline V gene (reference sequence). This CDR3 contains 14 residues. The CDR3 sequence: CATVRAGDSYEQYF. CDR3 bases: TGTGCCACCGTGAGAGCGGGAGACTCCTACGAGCAGTACTTC.

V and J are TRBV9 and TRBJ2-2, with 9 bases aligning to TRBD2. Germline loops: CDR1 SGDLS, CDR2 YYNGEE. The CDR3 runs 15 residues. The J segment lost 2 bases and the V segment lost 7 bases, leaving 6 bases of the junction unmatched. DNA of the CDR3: TGTGCCAGCGCCGGACTAGCGATCAACACCGGGGAGCTGTTTTTT. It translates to CASAGLAINTGELFF.

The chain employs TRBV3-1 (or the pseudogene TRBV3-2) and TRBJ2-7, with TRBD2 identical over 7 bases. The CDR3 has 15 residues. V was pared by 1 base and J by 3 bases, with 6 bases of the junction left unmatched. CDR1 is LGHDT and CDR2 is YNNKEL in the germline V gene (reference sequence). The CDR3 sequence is CASSQGRAGSYEQYF. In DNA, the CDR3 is TGTGCCAGCAGCCAAGGTCGAGCGGGAAGCTACGAGCAGTACTTC.

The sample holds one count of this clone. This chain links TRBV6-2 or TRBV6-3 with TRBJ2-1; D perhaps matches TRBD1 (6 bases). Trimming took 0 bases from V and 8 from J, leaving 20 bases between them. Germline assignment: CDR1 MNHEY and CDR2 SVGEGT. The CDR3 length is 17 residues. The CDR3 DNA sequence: TGTGCCAGCAGTTACTCGACAGGACAAAAAGGGAGCCATGAGCAGTTCTTC. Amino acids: CASSYSTGQKGSHEQFF.

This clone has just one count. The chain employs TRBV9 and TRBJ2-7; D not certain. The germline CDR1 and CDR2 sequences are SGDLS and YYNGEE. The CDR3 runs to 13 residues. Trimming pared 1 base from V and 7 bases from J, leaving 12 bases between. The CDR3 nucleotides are TGTGCCAGCAGCGTAACACCCCTAGGAGAGCAGTACTTC. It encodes CASSVTPLGEQYF. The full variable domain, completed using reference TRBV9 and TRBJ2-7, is DSGVTQTPKHLITATGQRVTLRCSPRSGDLSVYWYQQSLDQGLQFLIQYYNGEERAKGNILERFSAQQFPDLHSELNLSSLELGDSALYFCASSVTPLGEQYFGPGTRLTVT.

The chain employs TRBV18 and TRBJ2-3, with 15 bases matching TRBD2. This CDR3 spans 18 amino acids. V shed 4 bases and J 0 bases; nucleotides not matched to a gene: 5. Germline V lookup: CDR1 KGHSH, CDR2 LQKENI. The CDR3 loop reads CASSLGLAGGPSTDTQYF. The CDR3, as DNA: TGTGCCAGCTCACTGGGACTAGCGGGGGGCCCTAGCACAGATACGCAGTATTTT.

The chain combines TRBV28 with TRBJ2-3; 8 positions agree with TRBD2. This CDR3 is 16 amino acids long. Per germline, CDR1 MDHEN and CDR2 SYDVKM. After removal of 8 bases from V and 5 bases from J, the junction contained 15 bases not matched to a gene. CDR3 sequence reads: CASYSPMGLEGDTQYF. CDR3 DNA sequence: TGTGCCAGCTATTCGCCCATGGGACTAGAGGGAGATACGCAGTATTTT.

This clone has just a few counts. The chain's CDR3 is CAARGVPNQPQHF. The CDR3 DNA is TGTGCCGCCCGCGGCGTACCCAATCAGCCCCAGCATTTT. The rearrangement links TRBV10-3 to TRBJ1-5; D not certain. The V gene's germline CDR1 is ENHRY and CDR2 SYGVKD. V was shortened by 11 bases and J by 3 bases, with 14 bases between the two germline ends. CDR3 length: 13 residues.

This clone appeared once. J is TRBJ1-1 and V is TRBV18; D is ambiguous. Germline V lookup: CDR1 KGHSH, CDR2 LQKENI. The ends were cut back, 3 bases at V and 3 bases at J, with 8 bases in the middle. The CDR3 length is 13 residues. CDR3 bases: TGTGCCAGCTCACCTACTCCGTACACTGAAGCTTTCTTT. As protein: CASSPTPYTEAFF.

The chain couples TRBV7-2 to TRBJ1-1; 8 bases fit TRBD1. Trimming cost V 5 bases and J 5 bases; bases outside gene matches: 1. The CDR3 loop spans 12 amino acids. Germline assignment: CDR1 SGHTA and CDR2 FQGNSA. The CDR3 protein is CASSRQGTEAFF. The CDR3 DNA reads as TGTGCCAGCAGCCGACAGGGGACTGAAGCTTTCTTT.

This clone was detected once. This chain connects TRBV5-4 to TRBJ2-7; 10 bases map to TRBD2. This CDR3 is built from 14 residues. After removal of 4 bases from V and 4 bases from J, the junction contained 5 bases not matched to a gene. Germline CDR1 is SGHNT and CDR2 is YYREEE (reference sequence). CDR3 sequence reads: CASSIHSGRYEQYF. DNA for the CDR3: TGTGCCAGCAGCATACATAGCGGGAGGTACGAGCAGTACTTC.

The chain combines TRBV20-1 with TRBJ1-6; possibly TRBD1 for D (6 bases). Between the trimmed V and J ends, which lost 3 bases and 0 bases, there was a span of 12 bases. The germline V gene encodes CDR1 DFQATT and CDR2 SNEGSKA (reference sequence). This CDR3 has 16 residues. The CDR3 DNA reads TGCAGTGCTAGTCCCACAGGGAACTCCTATAATTCACCCCTCCACTTT. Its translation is CSASPTGNSYNSPLHF.

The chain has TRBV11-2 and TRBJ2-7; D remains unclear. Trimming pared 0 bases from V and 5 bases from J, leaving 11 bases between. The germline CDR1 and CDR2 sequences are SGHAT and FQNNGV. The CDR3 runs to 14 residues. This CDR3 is CASSLDQRRDEQYF. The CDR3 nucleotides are TGTGCCAGCAGCTTAGATCAACGTCGGGACGAGCAGTACTTC.

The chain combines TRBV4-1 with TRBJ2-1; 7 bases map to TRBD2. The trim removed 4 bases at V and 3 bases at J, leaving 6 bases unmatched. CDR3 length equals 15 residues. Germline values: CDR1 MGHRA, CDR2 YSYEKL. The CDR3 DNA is TGCGCCAGCAGCCTGACTGGCGGGGGCTACAATGAGCAGTTCTTC. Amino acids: CASSLTGGGYNEQFF.

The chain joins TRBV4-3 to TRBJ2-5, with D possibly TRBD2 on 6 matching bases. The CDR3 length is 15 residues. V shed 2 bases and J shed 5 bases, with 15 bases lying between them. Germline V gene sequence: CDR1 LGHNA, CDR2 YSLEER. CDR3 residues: CASSQSSVLGETQYF. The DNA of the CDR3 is TGCGCCAGCAGCCAATCTAGCGTACTCGGTGAGACCCAGTACTTC.